Below are 18 T cell receptor beta chains sequenced from a single sample in a study of cytomegalovirus exposure and HLA in healthy donors. Primers: 60 Vbeta forward and 13 Jbeta reverse. Produced via immunoSEQ multiplex PCR; TCRdb's table is partial and in-frame only. The repertoire consists of 100,000 to 150,000 clones, with approximately 84% occurring once and the leading ten covering about 2.9%. The sample taken for sequencing was PBMCs. The origin of the receptors is a boy between 2 and 10 years old in good health and CMV-seronegative.

V usage is TRBV7-2 and J usage is TRBJ2-7; weak D call: TRBD2 (5 bases). Trimming shortened V by 1 base and J by 3 bases, and 16 bases separated the two germline ends. The CDR3 consists of 16 residues. Germline V gene data show CDR1 as SGHTA and CDR2 as FQGNSA. The CDR3 DNA reads TGTGCCAGCAGCTTAGACTGGTCCCCCGGAGGCTACGAGCAGTACTTC. This codes for CASSLDWSPGGYEQYF.

In nucleotides, the CDR3 is TGTGCCAGCAGCACTAGCTCCGCACTAGCGGGGGGACGGGATGAGCAGTTCTTC. Its protein is CASSTSSALAGGRDEQFF. V gene TRBV11-2 combines with J gene TRBJ2-1, with 12 bases lining up with TRBD2. The CDR3 spans 18 residues. The germline gives CDR1 SGHAT, CDR2 FQNNGV. V lost 5 bases to trimming and J lost 8 bases; unmatched junction nucleotides: 16.

CDR3 amino acids: CASSVVSTPAGEQFF. Written as DNA, the CDR3 is TGTGCCAGCAGCGTAGTTTCCACCCCCGCGGGTGAGCAGTTCTTC. V gene TRBV9 combines with J gene TRBJ2-1, with D possibly matching TRBD2 (5 bases). CDR3 length: 15 amino acids. CDR1 and CDR2 from the germline V gene are SGDLS and YYNGEE. Trimming removed 0 bases from V and 9 bases from J, with 16 bases in between.

This rearrangement joins TRBV11-2 to TRBJ1-5; TRBD1 agrees at 11 bases. There are 15 residues in the CDR3. Germline CDR1 and CDR2: SGHAT and FQNNGV. V was clipped by 4 bases and J by 9 bases; unmatched bases: 8. CDR3 amino acids: CASSSTRTGGTPQHF. CDR3 bases: TGTGCCAGCAGCTCAACGAGGACAGGGGGCACGCCCCAGCATTTT.

This clone appeared a single time. Because the CDR3 is missing its conserved closing phenylalanine or tryptophan, this is likely a read error. No DNA is shown, since the ends of the CDR3 on it are uncertain; the CDR3 is the one TCRdb lists. The chain recombines TRBV6-4 with TRBJ2-7; the table names TRBD2, a call not compared with the DNA. Including both end residues, the CDR3 is 13 amino acids long. CDR1 MRHNA and CDR2 SNTAGT come from the germline V gene. CDR3 sequence reads: CASNGDLPQRGVL.

This chain connects TRBV6-6 to TRBJ2-3, with 8 positions matching TRBD1. This CDR3 comprises 15 residues. Looked up from germline, CDR1 is MNHNY and CDR2 is SVGAGI (reference sequence). J gave up 4 bases and V 6 bases, and 9 bases lay outside the gene matches. Here the CDR3 reads CASRAATGVADTQYF. The CDR3 DNA reads as TGTGCCAGCAGGGCGGCGACAGGGGTGGCAGATACGCAGTATTTT.

This rearrangement joins TRBV4-2 to TRBJ1-1; no firm D call. This CDR3 comprises 11 residues. Germline CDR1 reads LGHNA; CDR2 reads YNFKEQ. V was trimmed by 6 bases and J by 1 base, leaving 3 bases between them. In DNA, the CDR3 is TGTGCCAGCAGACAGAACACTGAAGCTTTCTTT. This encodes CASRQNTEAFF.

V usage is TRBV4-1 and J usage is TRBJ1-1; D ambiguous. The CDR3 extends over 13 amino acids. CDR1 MGHRA and CDR2 YSYEKL come from the germline V gene. V was pared by 4 bases and J by 4 bases, with 10 bases between. The CDR3 DNA reads as TGCGCCAGCAGCCCGAAGGAGAGCACTGAAGCTTTCTTT. Translation: CASSPKESTEAFF.

The rearrangement joins TRBV5-8 to TRBJ1-1; 8 bases map to TRBD1. This CDR3 region has 15 residues. The V segment lost 2 bases and the J segment 1 base; nucleotides outside the gene matches: 4. Germline V gene sequence: CDR1 SGHTS, CDR2 YDEGEE. The CDR3 loop reads CASSFRTGPNTEAFF. The DNA of the CDR3 is TGTGCCAGCAGCTTCAGGACAGGGCCGAACACTGAAGCTTTCTTT.

The chain uses TRBV19 and TRBJ1-2; D unclear. Deletions cut 8 bases from V and 8 bases from J, with 15 bases between. CDR3 length equals 12 residues. Germline V gene lookup returns CDR1 LNHDA and CDR2 SQIVND (reference sequence). The DNA for the CDR3 is TGTGCCAGTGGACTGATCGGCCGGGGCTACACCTTC. It encodes CASGLIGRGYTF.

The chain combines TRBV10-3 with TRBJ2-7, with D maybe TRBD1 (6 bases). Trimming shortened V by 4 bases and J by 0 bases, and 16 bases separated the two germline ends. The CDR3 loop spans 16 amino acids. Germline CDR1 reads ENHRY; CDR2 reads SYGVKD. Here the CDR3 reads CAISAVGRGGSYEQYF. As DNA, the CDR3 is TGTGCCATCAGTGCGGTCGGCAGGGGTGGCTCCTACGAGCAGTACTTC.

The V call is TRBV6-1, the J call TRBJ2-5, with D perhaps TRBD1 (6 bases). Germline V lookup: CDR1 MNHNS, CDR2 SASEGT. Between the trimmed V and J ends, which lost 7 bases and 4 bases, there was a span of 16 bases. The CDR3 has 14 amino acids. The CDR3 region is CASNSGVSPETQYF. CDR3 DNA: TGTGCCAGCAACTCAGGGGTGTCCCCAGAGACCCAGTACTTC.

The V call is TRBV10-3, the J call TRBJ1-1; 8 positions agree with TRBD1. The V gene's germline CDR1 is ENHRY and CDR2 SYGVKD. The CDR3 runs to 15 residues. V gave up 2 bases and J gave up 5 bases; unmatched junction bases: 7. The CDR3 is CAISEVDREGTEAFF. In DNA form, the CDR3 reads TGTGCCATCAGTGAGGTGGACAGGGAGGGAACTGAAGCTTTCTTT.

The chain has TRBV9 and TRBJ1-5; 12 nucleotides match TRBD1. The V segment lost 6 bases and the J segment 3 bases; nucleotides outside the gene matches: 4. In germline, CDR1 is SGDLS, CDR2 YYNGEE. The CDR3 extends over 15 amino acids. CDR3: CASNGTGGPNQPQHF. CDR3 DNA: TGTGCCAGCAACGGGACAGGGGGCCCCAATCAGCCCCAGCATTTT. Complete variable domain (other parts from reference TRBV9 and TRBJ1-5): DSGVTQTPKHLITATGQRVTLRCSPRSGDLSVYWYQQSLDQGLQFLIQYYNGEERAKGNILERFSAQQFPDLHSELNLSSLELGDSALYFCASNGTGGPNQPQHFGDGTRLSIL.

The V and J genes are TRBV19 and TRBJ2-7; D perhaps matches TRBD1 (5 bases). V was trimmed by 1 base and J by 0 bases, leaving 7 bases between them. CDR1 LNHDA and CDR2 SQIVND come from the germline V gene (reference sequence). The CDR3 has 14 amino acids. CDR3 nucleotide sequence: TGTGCCAGTAGTATAGGGACACTCTCCTACGAGCAGTACTTC. Its translation: CASSIGTLSYEQYF.

The gene calls are TRBV4-1 and TRBJ1-2, with a weak D call TRBD1 (6 bases). Germline V gene sequence: CDR1 MGHRA, CDR2 YSYEKL. This CDR3 is built from 14 residues. The V end was cut by 4 bases, the J end by 4 bases, with 13 bases between. Written as DNA, the CDR3 is TGCGCCAGCAGCCTGCTGACAGGTACCTATGGCTACACCTTC. Translated, it gives CASSLLTGTYGYTF.

This rearrangement joins TRBV7-9 to TRBJ2-7; 10 bases are shared with TRBD2. The CDR3 is 15 amino acids. Germline-derived CDR1 and CDR2 are SEHNR and FQNEAQ (reference sequence). Unmatched junction bases numbered 6, after V lost 4 bases and J lost 3 bases. CDR3 coding DNA: TGTGCCAGCAGCTCAACTAGCGGGGAAAACTACGAGCAGTACTTC. Its protein is CASSSTSGENYEQYF. Using reference TRBV7-9 and TRBJ2-7 for the parts outside the CDR3, the full variable domain is DTGVSQNPRHKITKRGQNVTFRCDPISEHNRLYWYRQTLGQGPEFLTYFQNEAQLEKSRLLSDRFSAERPKGSFSTLEIQRTEQGDSAMYLCASSSTSGENYEQYFGPGTRLTVT.

This rearrangement joins TRBV14 to TRBJ2-3; 8 nucleotides line up with TRBD1. The CDR3 runs 16 residues. V was pared by 5 bases and J by 6 bases, with 13 bases of the junction left unmatched. CDR1 and CDR2 (germline): SGHDN, FVKESK. The CDR3: CASSSMRQGIRDTQYF. The DNA for the CDR3 is TGTGCCAGCAGCTCAATGCGACAGGGGATCCGCGATACGCAGTATTTT.